This T cell receptor delta chain was sequenced for a study of gamma-delta chains in newborns, infants, children. About the research overall: Polyclonal expansion of innate γδ T cells after birth follows microbial exposure.

TCRdb called clones from the reads again using CATT. The sample has 6,000 to 7,000 delta-chain clones, 1.5% to 2% seen once; the top ten hold approximately 13%. This clone is labeled large. The same CDR3 arises from other DNA sequences in this sample as well. The CDR3 consists of 18 residues. V was cut by 0 bases and J by 0 bases, with 11 bases left in between. From germline, CDR1 is GEAIGNYY and CDR2 EKD. This rearrangement joins TRDV2 to TRDJ3, with D unresolved. The sequencing input was blood. This receptor was taken from a child who was a newborn, infant or young child, either healthy, febrile or measles-vaccinated (not recorded which). This chain's CDR3 is CACDTGGFSSWDTRQMFF. CDR3 nucleotides: TGTGCCTGTGACACCGGAGGGTTCAGCTCCTGGGACACCCGACAGATGTTTTTC.